This TCR beta chain was found in a study of blood T cell repertoires in COVID-19. Study information: COVID-19 samples collected from the United States, Italy and Spain covered acute and convalescent phases. PBMCs, B-cell-depleted T cells, or T cells provided the cDNA or gDNA that made up the material.

With V trimmed by 5 bases and J by 5 bases, 10 bases remained unmatched. The V gene's germline CDR1 is SGHTA and CDR2 FQGNSA. This CDR3 has 16 amino acids. In the original analysis: Amplifying reference gene primers gave estimates of nucleated cell counts. Generated by immunoSEQ multiplex PCR, the TCRdb table keeps only in-frame clones and is missing some. The DNA gave D and trimming, while V, J and clone size come from that table. The sample records 150,000 or so clones, around four fifths being singletons. The specimen was peripheral blood. The sequence derives from a woman aged 40 to 50 with active or convalescent COVID-19. The chain carries TRBV7-2 and TRBJ2-2, with 8 bases lining up with TRBD1. The CDR3 region has the DNA TGTGCCAGCAGCCCAAAAACCGGGACAGGAACCGGGGAGCTGTTTTTT. Translating it yields CASSPKTGTGTGELFF.